These 10 T cell receptor beta chains share one sample of origin, sequenced in a study of identical twins. TCRdb called the 5' RACE reads again in MiXCR, with one record for every CDR3 protein. This table has around 1.7 million distinct CDR3 sequences, less than 40% appearing once. The sequenced material came from cord blood. These receptors were collected from a newborn girl in good health.

J is TRBJ2-7 and V is TRBV4-2, with TRBD2 matching over 9 bases. Germline V gives CDR1 LGHNA, CDR2 YNFKEQ. The J segment lost 3 bases and the V segment lost 0 bases, leaving 15 bases of the junction unmatched. The CDR3 loop spans 19 amino acids. In DNA, the CDR3 is TGTGCCAGCAGCCAAGACAGGACAAGAAGGCTAGCGGGGCACTACGAGCAGTACTTC. Protein product: CASSQDRTRRLAGHYEQYF.

The chain couples TRBV25-1 to TRBJ2-3; 10 bases match TRBD2. The V segment lost 7 bases and the J segment 1 base; nucleotides outside the gene matches: 5. CDR1 MGHDK and CDR2 SYGVNS come from the germline V gene. The CDR3 loop spans 15 amino acids. CDR3 DNA sequence: TGTGCCAGCATGAGCGGGGGGGCAGGCACAGATACGCAGTATTTT. Its translation: CASMSGGAGTDTQYF.

The DNA for the CDR3 is TGTGCCAGCAGCCTAGGATGGAGGGAGCAGTACTTC. It translates to CASSLGWREQYF. The chain carries TRBV7-2 and TRBJ2-7, with D possibly matching TRBD2 (5 bases). Germline lookup yields CDR1 SGHTA and CDR2 FQGNSA. With 5 bases removed from V and 7 bases from J, the gap between germline ends came to 12 bases. CDR3 length equals 12 residues.

On this clonotype itself: Sequence at one end of the junction differs from germline and may be a read error. The chain has TRBV5-6 and TRBJ1-2; the D is unclear. The CDR3 is made up of 12 amino acids. In germline, CDR1 is SGHDT, CDR2 YYEEEE. CDR3 protein: CASSLVNYDYTF. The CDR3 DNA reads as TGTGCCAGCAGCTTGGTCAACTATGACTACACCTTC.

This clonotype was seen a single time. This sequence joins TRBV21-1 and TRBJ2-1; the table gives TRBD2 as D, unverified against the DNA. TRBV21-1 is a listed pseudogene. CDR3 size: 14 residues. The CDR3 is CASKRGAPDGEQFF. The CDR3 DNA reads as TGTGCCAGTAAACGAGGGGCCCCGGACGGTGAGCAGTTCTTC.

The V call is TRBV10-1, the J call TRBJ2-1, with D uncertain. Near its end, the DNA agrees better with TRBJ2-7, so the J call may be wrong. The CDR3 consists of 16 residues. Germline assignment: CDR1 WNHNN and CDR2 SYGVQD (reference sequence). The CDR3: CASSESLGGSYNEQYF. For the CDR3, the DNA is TGCGCCAGCAGTGAGTCCCTCGGTGGCTCCTACAATGAGCAGTACTTC.

The chain links TRBV11-2 to TRBJ1-6, with D possibly matching TRBD1 (5 bases). The CDR3 totals 15 residues. Trimming stripped 5 bases from V and 10 bases from J, with 18 bases between. From germline, CDR1 is SGHAT and CDR2 FQNNGV. CDR3 sequence: CASSPTVGVGSPLHF. The CDR3 bases are TGTGCCAGCAGCCCTACCGTGGGGGTAGGGTCACCCCTCCACTTT.

The CDR3 here is CASSPSGGSHNEQFF. The CDR3 DNA sequence: TGTGCCAGCAGTCCTAGCGGGGGGTCGCACAATGAGCAGTTCTTC. The rearrangement links TRBV6-1 to TRBJ2-1; TRBD2 matches 11 bases. With V trimmed by 5 bases and J by 5 bases, 5 bases remained unmatched. CDR1 is MNHNS, CDR2 SASEGT, per germline. CDR3 length equals 15 residues.

The rearrangement uses TRBV30 and TRBJ2-3; 11 bases fit TRBD2. This CDR3 has 15 residues. Per the germline V gene, CDR1 is GTSNPN and CDR2 is SVGIG (reference sequence). V shed 0 bases, J shed 6 bases, and the junction held 5 bases outside the gene matches. The CDR3 sequence is CAWSVRLAGKDTQYF. In DNA, the CDR3 is TGTGCCTGGAGTGTCCGACTAGCGGGGAAGGATACGCAGTATTTT.

Ten or more counts support this clonotype. The chain has TRBV6-6 and TRBJ2-1, with 7 nucleotides matching TRBD2. Trimming removed 9 bases from V and 7 bases from J; junction bases left unmatched: 3. From germline, CDR1 is MNHNY and CDR2 SVGAGI (reference sequence). CDR3 length: 11 amino acids. CDR3 sequence reads: CASLGGNEQFF. In nucleotides, the CDR3 is TGTGCCAGTCTGGGAGGGAATGAGCAGTTCTTC.